This paragraph reports one TCR beta chain. It was during active infection that Seattle patients were enrolled and then longitudinally followed. The data derive from a study of blood T cell repertoires in COVID-19. Across the study: T cells, B-cell-depleted T cells, or PBMCs provided the cDNA or gDNA that served as material.

V was pared by 5 bases and J by 5 bases, with 5 bases of the junction left unmatched. The CDR3 is 15 residues long. Germline V gene lookup returns CDR1 SEHNR and CDR2 FQNEAQ (reference sequence). Only in-frame clones appear in the TCRdb table, and some are missing; sequencing was by immunoSEQ multiplex PCR. The table records hundreds of thousands of clones, 87% of them present only once. The TCR was taken from a woman aged 50 to 60 with COVID-19, enrolled during active disease. The material sequenced was peripheral blood. The chain carries TRBV7-9 and TRBJ2-1; TRBD1 agrees at 11 bases. In DNA, the CDR3 is TGTGCCAGCAGCGCCGCGGGACAGGGGGACAATGAGCAGTTCTTC. This sequence encodes CASSAAGQGDNEQFF.